The present entry profiles one T cell receptor beta chain with its context. Its antigen is unknown. Here immunoSEQ multiplex PCR was the method, and the copy in TCRdb shows in-frame clones only, minus some. The sample shows about 97,000 clones, 75% to 95% of them seen only once. The germline V and J ends were trimmed by 2 bases and 1 base, with 12 bases remaining between them. The CDR3 has 16 residues. The germline V gene has CDR1 MNHNY and CDR2 SVGAGI (reference sequence). This sample was included in a study of graft-versus-host responses after intestinal transplantation. Study overall: Recipients underwent multivisceral, liver-intestinal, or isolated intestinal transplants. Following induction with anti-thymocyte globulin, all recipients were given tacrolimus and steroids for two to three years.

Regarding the study as a whole: Some GvH clones appeared in ileal mucosa or blood before recipient bone marrow.

Source: PBMCs, taken approximately 420 days after intestinal transplant. The J gene is TRBJ1-3, the V gene TRBV6-6, with a weak D call TRBD1 (5 bases). The receptor was derived from a human patient who received an intestinal transplant, so some T cells may come from the graft donor. CDR3 protein: CASSYAGGFSGNTIYF. The CDR3 DNA reads TGTGCCAGCAGTTACGCCGGGGGGTTTTCTGGAAACACCATATATTTT.